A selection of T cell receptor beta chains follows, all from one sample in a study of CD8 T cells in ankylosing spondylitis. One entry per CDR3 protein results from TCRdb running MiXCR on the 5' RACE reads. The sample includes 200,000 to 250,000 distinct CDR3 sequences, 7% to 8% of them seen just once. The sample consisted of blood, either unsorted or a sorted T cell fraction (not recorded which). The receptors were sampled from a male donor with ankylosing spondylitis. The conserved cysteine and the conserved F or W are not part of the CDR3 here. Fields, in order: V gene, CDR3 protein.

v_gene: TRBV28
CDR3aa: ASSLPASGSTGELF

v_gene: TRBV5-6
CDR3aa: ASSLGRAEQF

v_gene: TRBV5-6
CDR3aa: ASSLAVTGGTDTQY

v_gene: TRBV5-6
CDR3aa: ARSPGQHCGYT

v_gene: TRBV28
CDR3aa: ASRTLRDSFYEQY

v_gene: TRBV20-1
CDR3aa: SAKGLRAYNEQF

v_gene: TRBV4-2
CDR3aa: ASRSPRMNTEAF

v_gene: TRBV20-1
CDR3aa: SARGRGVVWNSPLH

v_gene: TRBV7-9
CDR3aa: ASSLDRANEQY

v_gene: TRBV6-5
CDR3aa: ASSSGGDQY

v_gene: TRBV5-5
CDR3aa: ASSLDGSTNEKLF

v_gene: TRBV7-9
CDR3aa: ASSLTGGATEAF

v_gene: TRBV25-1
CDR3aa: ASKGRPTSGRAYEQY

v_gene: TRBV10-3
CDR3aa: AISGPDGSSYEQY

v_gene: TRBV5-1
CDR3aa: ASSLDLAGGPKLDEQF

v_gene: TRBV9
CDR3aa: ASSGYRDANYGYT

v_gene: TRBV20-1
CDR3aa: SAAGAREIGYNEQF

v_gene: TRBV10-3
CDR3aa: AISLQGEGPYGYT

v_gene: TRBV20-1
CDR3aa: SASDSGQGPTEAF

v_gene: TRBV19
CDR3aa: ATTIGQGPSPLH

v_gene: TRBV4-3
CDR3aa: ASSQEIAGAHNEQF

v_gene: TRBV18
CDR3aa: ASSPRGQAYYEQY

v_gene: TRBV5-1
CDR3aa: ASTSEGYEQY

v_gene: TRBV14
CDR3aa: ASSQSRGLVNGEQF

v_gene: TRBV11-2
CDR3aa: ASSLRPDTQY

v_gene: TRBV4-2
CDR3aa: ASSQDRTSGNTGELF

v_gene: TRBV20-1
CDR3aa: STRGAESANEKLF

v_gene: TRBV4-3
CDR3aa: ASSQDSRGSNSPLH

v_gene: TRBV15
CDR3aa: ATSFTTGDGTGELF

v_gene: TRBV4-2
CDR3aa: ASSQDPGAGPFDEQY

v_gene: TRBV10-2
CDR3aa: ASSDEYTEAF

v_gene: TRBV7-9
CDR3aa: ASSLSGLEQF

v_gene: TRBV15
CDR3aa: ATSSGPPGNTIY

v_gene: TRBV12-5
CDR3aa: ASGLASNTEAF

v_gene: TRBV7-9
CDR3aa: ASSPMGFGSNEQF

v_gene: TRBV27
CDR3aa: ASSAFSGNTIY

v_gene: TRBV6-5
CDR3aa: ASSYSAGMVYNEQF

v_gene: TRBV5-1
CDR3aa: ASSLTWDSTLGYT

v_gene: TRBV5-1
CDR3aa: ASSFEGRRSNEKLF

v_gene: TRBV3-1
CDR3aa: ASSQEQRAYNEQF

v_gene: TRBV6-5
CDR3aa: ASSYVRQNTEAF

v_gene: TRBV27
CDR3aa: ASSFVGGHEKLF

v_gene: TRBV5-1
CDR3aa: ASTAWTGVKNEQF

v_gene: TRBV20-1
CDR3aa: SAHPQASGTEAF

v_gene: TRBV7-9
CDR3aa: ASSWAIEAANTGELF

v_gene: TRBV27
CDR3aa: ASQIQGHGYT

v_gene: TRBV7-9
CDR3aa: ASSLGGNTIY

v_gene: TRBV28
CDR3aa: ATFPGRGYEQY

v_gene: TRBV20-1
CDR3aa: SARILAATYEQY

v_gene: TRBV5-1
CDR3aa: ASSPDRGLGNTIY